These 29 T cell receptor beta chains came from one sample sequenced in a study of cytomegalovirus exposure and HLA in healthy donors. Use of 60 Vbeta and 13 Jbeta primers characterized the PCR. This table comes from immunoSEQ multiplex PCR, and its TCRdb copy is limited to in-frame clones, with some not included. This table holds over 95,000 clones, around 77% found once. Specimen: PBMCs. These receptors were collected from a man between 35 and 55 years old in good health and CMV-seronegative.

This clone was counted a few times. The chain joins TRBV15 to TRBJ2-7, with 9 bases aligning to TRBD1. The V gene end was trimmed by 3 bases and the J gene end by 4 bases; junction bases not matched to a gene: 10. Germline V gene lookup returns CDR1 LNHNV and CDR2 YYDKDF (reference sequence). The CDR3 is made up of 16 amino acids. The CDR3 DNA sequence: TGTGCCACCAGCAGGACCGGGACAGGGTTCCAATACGAGCAGTACTTC. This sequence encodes CATSRTGTGFQYEQYF.

DNA for the CDR3: TGTGCCAGCAGTTTTGGACAGGGCTTCGCAGATACGCAGTATTTT. Encoded protein: CASSFGQGFADTQYF. The chain carries TRBV28 and TRBJ2-3; 8 bases align to TRBD1. V shed 3 bases and J 4 bases; nucleotides not matched to a gene: 6. CDR1 and CDR2 (germline): MDHEN, SYDVKM. The CDR3 totals 15 residues.

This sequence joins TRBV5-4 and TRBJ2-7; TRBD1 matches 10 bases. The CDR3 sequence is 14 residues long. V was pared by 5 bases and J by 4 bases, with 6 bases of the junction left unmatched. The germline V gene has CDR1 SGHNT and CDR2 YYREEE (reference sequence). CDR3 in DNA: TGTGCCAGCAGGGCCGGGACAGGGGAATACGAGCAGTACTTC. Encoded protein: CASRAGTGEYEQYF.

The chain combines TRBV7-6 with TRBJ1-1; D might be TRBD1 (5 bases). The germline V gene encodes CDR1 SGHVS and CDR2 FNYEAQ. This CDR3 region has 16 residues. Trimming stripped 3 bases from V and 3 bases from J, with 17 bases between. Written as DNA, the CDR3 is TGTGCCAGCAGCTTCCCCGGGACGGCGGGGGACACTGAAGCTTTCTTT. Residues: CASSFPGTAGDTEAFF.

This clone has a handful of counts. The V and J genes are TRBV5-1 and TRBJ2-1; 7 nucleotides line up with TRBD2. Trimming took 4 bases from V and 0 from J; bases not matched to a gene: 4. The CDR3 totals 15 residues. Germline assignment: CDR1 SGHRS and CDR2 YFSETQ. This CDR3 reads CASSSGTASYNEQFF. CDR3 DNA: TGCGCCAGCAGCAGCGGGACTGCCTCCTACAATGAGCAGTTCTTC.

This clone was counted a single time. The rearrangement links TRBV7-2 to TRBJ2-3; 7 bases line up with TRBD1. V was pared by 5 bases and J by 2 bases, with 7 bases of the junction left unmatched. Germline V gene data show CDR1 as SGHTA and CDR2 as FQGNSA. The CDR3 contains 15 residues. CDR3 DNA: TGTGCCAGCAGCGACAAGGGACAGTCCACAGATACGCAGTATTTT. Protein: CASSDKGQSTDTQYF. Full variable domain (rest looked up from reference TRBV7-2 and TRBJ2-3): GAGVSQSPSNKVTEKGKDVELRCDPISGHTALYWYRQSLGQGLEFLIYFQGNSAPDKSGLPSDRFSAERTGGSVSTLTIQRTQQEDSAVYLCASSDKGQSTDTQYFGPGTRLTVL.

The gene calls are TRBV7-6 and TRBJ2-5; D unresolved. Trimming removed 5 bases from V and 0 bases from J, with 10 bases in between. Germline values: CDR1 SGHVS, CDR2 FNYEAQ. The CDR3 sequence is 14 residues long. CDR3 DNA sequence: TGTGCCAGCAGCCCCCTCGGGTACCAAGAGACCCAGTACTTC. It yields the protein CASSPLGYQETQYF.

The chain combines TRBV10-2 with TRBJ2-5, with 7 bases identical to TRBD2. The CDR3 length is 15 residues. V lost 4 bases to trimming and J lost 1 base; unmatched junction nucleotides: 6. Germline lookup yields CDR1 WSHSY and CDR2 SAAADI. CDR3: CASSGVAGLQETQYF. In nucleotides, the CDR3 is TGCGCCAGCAGTGGGGTAGCGGGCCTCCAAGAGACCCAGTACTTC.

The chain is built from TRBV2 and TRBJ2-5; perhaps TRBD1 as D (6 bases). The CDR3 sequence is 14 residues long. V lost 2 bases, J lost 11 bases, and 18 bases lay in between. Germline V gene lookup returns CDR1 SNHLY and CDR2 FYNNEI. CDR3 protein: CASSEQGPGGEQYF. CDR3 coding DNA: TGTGCCAGCAGTGAACAGGGGCCGGGTGGGGAGCAGTACTTC.

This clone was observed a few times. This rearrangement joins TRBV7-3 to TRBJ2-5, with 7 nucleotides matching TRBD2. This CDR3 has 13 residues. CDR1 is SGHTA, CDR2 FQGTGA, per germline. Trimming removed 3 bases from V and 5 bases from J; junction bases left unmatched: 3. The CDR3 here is CASSFREGETQYF. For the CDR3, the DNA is TGTGCCAGCAGCTTCAGGGAGGGGGAGACCCAGTACTTC. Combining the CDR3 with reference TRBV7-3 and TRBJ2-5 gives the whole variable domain GAGVSQTPSNKVTEKGKYVELRCDPISGHTALYWYRQSLGQGPEFLIYFQGTGAADDSGLPNDRFFAVRPEGSVSTLKIQRTERGDSAVYLCASSFREGETQYFGPGTRLLVL.

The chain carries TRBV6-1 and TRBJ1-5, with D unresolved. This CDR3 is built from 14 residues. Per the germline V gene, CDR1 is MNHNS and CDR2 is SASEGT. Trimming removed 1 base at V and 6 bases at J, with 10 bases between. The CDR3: CASSEGPGTQPQHF. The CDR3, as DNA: TGTGCCAGCAGTGAAGGTCCAGGCACTCAGCCCCAGCATTTT.

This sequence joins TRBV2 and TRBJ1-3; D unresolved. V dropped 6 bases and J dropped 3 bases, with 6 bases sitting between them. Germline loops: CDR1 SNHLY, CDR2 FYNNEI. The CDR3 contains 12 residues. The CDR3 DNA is TGTGCCAGCAGCTTCGGTGGAAACACCATATATTTT. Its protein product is CASSFGGNTIYF.

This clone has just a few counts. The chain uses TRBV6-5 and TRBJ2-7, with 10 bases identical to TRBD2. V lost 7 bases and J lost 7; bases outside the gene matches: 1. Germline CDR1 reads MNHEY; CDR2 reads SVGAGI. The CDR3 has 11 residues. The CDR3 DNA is TGTGCCAGCAATAGCGGGAGGGAGCAGTACTTC. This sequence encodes CASNSGREQYF.

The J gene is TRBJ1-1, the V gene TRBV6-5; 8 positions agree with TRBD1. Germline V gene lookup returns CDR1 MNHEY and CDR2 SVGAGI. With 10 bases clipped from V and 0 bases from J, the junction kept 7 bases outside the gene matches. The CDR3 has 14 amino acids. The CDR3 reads CATIRQGLNTEAFF. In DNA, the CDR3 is TGTGCCACCATTCGACAGGGGTTGAACACTGAAGCTTTCTTT.

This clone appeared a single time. As DNA, the CDR3 is TGTGCTAGTGCTGGGACAGGGTCGATGGGCAATGAGCAGTTCTTC. This gives the protein CASAGTGSMGNEQFF. The chain joins TRBV12-5 to TRBJ2-1, with TRBD1 identical over 9 bases. The germline V gene has CDR1 LGHNT and CDR2 FRNRAP. The CDR3 is 15 residues long. Trimming removed 7 bases from V and 6 bases from J; junction bases left unmatched: 10. Using reference TRBV12-5 and TRBJ2-1 for the parts outside the CDR3, the full variable domain is DARVTQTPRHKVTEMGQEVTMRCQPILGHNTVFWYRQTMMQGLELLAYFRNRAPLDDSGMPKDRFSAEMPDATLATLKIQPSEPRDSAVYFCASAGTGSMGNEQFFGPGTRLTVL.

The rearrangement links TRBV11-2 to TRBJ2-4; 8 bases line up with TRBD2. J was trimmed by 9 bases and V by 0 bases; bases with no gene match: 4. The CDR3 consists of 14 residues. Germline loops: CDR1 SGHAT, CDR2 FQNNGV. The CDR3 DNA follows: TGTGCCAGCAGCTTAGATGGGGCGGGAGGCATTCAGTACTTC. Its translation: CASSLDGAGGIQYF.

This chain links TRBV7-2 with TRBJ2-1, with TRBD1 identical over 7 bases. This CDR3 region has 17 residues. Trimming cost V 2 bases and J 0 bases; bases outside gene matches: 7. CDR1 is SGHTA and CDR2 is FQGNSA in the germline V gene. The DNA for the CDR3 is TGTGCCAGCAGCTTATTCCCGACAGGGTACTCCTACAATGAGCAGTTCTTC. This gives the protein CASSLFPTGYSYNEQFF.

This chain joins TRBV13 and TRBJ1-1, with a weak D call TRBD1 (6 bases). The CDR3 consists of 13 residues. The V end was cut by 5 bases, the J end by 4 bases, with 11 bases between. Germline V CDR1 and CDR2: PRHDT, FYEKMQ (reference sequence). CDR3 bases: TGTGCCAGCAGCCACGGACAGTTCACTGAAGCTTTCTTT. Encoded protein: CASSHGQFTEAFF.

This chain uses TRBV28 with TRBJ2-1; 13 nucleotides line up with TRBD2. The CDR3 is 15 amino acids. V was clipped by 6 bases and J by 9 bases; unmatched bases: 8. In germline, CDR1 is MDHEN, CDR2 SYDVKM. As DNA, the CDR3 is TGTGCCAGCAGCTTACTAGCGGGGGGGCCAGGTGAGCAGTTCTTC. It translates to CASSLLAGGPGEQFF.

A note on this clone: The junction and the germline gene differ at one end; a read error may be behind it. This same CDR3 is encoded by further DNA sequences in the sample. CDR3 sequence (DNA): TGTGCCAGCACCCTTAGGGGGACAGGGGTCCCTGGGGCCAACGTCTTGACTTTC. It encodes CASTLRGTGVPGANVLTF. This chain uses TRBV5-6 with TRBJ2-6; 10 positions agree with TRBD1. Germline CDR1 is SGHDT and CDR2 is YYEEEE. The CDR3 has 18 residues.

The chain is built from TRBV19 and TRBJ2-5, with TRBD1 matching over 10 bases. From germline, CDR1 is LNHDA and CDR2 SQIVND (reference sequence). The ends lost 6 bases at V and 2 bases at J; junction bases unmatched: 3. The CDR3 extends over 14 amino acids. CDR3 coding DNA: TGTGCCAGTAGGGACAGGGGGGGGCAAGAGACCCAGTACTTC. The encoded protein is CASRDRGGQETQYF.

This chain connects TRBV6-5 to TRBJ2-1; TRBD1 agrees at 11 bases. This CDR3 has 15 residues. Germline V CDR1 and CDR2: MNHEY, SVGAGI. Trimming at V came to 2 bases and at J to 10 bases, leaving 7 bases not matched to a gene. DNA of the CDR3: TGTGCCAGCAGTTACCTTGGACAGGGGGCGCAAGAGCAGTTCTTC. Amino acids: CASSYLGQGAQEQFF.

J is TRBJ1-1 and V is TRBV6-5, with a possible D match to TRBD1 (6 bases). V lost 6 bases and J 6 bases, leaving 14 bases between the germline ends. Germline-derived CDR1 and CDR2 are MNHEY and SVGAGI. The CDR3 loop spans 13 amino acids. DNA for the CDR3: TGTGCCAGCAGAGAAAGGGGGGGCCCTGAAGCTTTCTTT. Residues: CASRERGGPEAFF.

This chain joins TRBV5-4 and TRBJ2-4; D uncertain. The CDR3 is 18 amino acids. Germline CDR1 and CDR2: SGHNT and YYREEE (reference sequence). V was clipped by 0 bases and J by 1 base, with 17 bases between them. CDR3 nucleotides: TGTGCCAGCAGCTTGGTTTCCCCAGGTTCCCGGGCCAAAAACATTCAGTACTTC. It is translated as CASSLVSPGSRAKNIQYF.

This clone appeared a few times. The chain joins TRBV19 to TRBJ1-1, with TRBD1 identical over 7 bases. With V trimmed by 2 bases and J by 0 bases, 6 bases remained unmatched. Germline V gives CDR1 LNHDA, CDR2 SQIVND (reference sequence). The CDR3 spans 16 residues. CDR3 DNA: TGTGCCAGTAGTATACTCCGGACAGGCATGAACACTGAAGCTTTCTTT. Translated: CASSILRTGMNTEAFF.

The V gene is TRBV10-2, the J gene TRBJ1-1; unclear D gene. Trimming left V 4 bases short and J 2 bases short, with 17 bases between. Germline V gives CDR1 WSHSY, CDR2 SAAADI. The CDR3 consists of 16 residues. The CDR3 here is CASSAILRGNNTEAFF. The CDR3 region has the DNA TGCGCCAGCAGTGCCATCCTGCGGGGTAATAACACTGAAGCTTTCTTT.

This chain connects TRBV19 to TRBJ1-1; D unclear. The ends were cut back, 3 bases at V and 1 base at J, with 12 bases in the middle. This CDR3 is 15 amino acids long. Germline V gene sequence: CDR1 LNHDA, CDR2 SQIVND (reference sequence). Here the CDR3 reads CASSMFQRRNTEAFF. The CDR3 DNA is TGTGCCAGTAGTATGTTCCAGAGGAGGAACACTGAAGCTTTCTTT.

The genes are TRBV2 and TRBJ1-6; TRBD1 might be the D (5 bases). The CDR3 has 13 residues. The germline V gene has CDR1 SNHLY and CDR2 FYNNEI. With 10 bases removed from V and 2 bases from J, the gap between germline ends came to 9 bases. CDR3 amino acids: CATRAAYNSPLHF. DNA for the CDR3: TGTGCCACCAGGGCCGCCTATAATTCACCCCTCCACTTT.

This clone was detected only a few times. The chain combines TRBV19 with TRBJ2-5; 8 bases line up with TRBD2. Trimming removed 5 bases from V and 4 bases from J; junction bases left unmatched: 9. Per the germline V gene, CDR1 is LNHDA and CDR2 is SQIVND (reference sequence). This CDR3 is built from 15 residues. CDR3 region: CASSAGGGRIETQYF. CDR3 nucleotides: TGTGCCAGTAGTGCCGGGGGGGGGCGGATAGAGACCCAGTACTTC.